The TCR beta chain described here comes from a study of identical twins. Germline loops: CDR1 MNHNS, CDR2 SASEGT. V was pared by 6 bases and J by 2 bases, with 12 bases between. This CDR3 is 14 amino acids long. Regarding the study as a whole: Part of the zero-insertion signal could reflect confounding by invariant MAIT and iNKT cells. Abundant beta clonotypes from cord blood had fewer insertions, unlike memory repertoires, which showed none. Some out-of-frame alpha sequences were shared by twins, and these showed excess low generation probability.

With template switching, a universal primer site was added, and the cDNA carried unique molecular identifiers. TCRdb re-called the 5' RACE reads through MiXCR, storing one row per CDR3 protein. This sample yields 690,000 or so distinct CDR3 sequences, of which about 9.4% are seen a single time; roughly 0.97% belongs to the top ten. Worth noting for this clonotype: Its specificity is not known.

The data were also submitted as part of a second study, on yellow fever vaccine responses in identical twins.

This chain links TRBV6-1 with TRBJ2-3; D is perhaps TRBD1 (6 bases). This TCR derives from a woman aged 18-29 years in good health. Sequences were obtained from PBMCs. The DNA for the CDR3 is TGTGCCAGCAGGGACGGGACATACACAGATACGCAGTATTTT. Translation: CASRDGTYTDTQYF.